Listed below are T cell receptor beta chains from one sample, sequenced in a study of blood T cells in healthy people across ages. TCRdb called the 5' RACE reads again in MiXCR, with one record for every CDR3 protein. The data hold approximately 790,000 distinct CDR3 sequences, with 62% observed a single time. Sequencing was carried out using blood. Source of these receptors: a man in his thirties or forties in good health. CDR3s include the opening cysteine and the closing phenylalanine or tryptophan. D genes are given only for firm matches. Some rows mark clone size as missing; the rest say once, few, many or name a class of expanded clone.

D	size	V	J	CDR3	DNA
NA	NA	TRBV12-3/TRBV12-4	TRBJ1-6	CASSLTGEGNSPLHF	TGTGCCAGCAGTTTGACGGGTGAGGGTAATTCACCCCTCCACTTT
NA	once	TRBV7-3	TRBJ2-5	CASSLSFDETQYF	TGTGCCAGCAGCTTATCCTTTGATGAGACCCAGTACTTC
NA	NA	TRBV10-3	TRBJ1-5	CAISESGGLWQPQHF	TGTGCCATCAGTGAGTCCGGAGGATTGTGGCAGCCCCAGCATTTT
TRBD1	NA	TRBV27	TRBJ2-7	CASSPGRGLGEQYF	TGTGCCAGCAGCCCCGGCAGGGGGCTGGGCGAGCAGTACTTC
NA	NA	TRBV6-5	TRBJ1-5	CASQGEGTGGNQPQHF	TGTGCCAGCCAGGGCGAGGGGACCGGGGGCAATCAGCCCCAGCATTTT
NA	few	TRBV7-3	TRBJ1-2	CASSRGAGNGYTF	TGTGCCAGCAGCCGCGGGGCTGGGAACGGCTACACCTTC
TRBD1	NA	TRBV4-3	TRBJ2-3	CASSQDKTGSDTQYF	TGCGCCAGCAGCCAAGACAAGACAGGGTCGGATACGCAGTATTTT
TRBD2	NA	TRBV20-1	TRBJ2-3	CSWSPSGGGLAQDTQYF	TGCTCCTGGTCCCCGTCGGGAGGGGGGCTTGCACAGGATACGCAGTATTTT
NA	once	TRBV15	TRBJ2-7	CATSRDGLTYEQYF	TGTGCCACCAGCAGGGACGGACTAACCTACGAGCAGTACTTC
NA	NA	TRBV12-3/TRBV12-4	TRBJ2-3	CASSPLSGLSTDTQYF	TGTGCCAGCAGTCCTCTTTCGGGACTGAGCACAGATACGCAGTATTTT